These 5 T cell receptor beta chains came from one sample sequenced in a study of T-cell reconstitution after alpha-beta-depleted transplantation in children. A TCRbeta library incorporating unique molecular identifiers was prepared. In TCRdb, the PCR reads were re-called with MiXCR into one record per CDR3 protein. The table has 200,000 to 250,000 distinct CDR3 sequences, 11% seen once. This specimen consisted of PBMCs, obtained before TCRalphabeta/CD19-depleted stem cell transplant. The receptors were sampled from a child under two years old with acute myeloid leukemia, due to receive a stem cell transplant.

This clonotype has at least ten counts. J is TRBJ2-5 and V is TRBV28; no firm D call. V was clipped by 1 base and J by 1 base, with 10 bases between them. CDR3 length equals 15 residues. Germline CDR1 MDHEN, CDR2 SYDVKM. The CDR3 here is CASSLSSGGQETQYF. Here the CDR3 DNA reads TGTGCCAGCAGTTTATCGTCTGGCGGCCAAGAGACCCAGTACTTC.

This clonotype has just a few counts. This rearrangement joins TRBV7-9 to TRBJ2-2; D is ambiguous. This CDR3 has 14 amino acids. V shed 4 bases and J shed 0 bases, with 6 bases lying between them. CDR1 and CDR2 (germline): SEHNR, FQNEAQ (reference sequence). The CDR3 nucleotides are TGTGCCAGCAGCTATACATCGAACACCGGGGAGCTGTTTTTT. Its protein product is CASSYTSNTGELFF.

This clonotype was seen repeatedly, ten times or more. The chain couples TRBV5-1 to TRBJ2-3; 14 bases map to TRBD2. The CDR3 loop spans 16 amino acids. The germline V gene has CDR1 SGHRS and CDR2 YFSETQ. V shed 3 bases, J shed 4 bases, and the junction held 4 bases outside the gene matches. This CDR3 reads CASSSPGLAGADTQYF. The CDR3 DNA follows: TGCGCCAGCAGCTCGCCGGGACTAGCGGGAGCAGATACGCAGTATTTT.

The table lists this clonotype with many counts. The rearrangement uses TRBV20-1 and TRBJ1-4; no firm D call. V lost 6 bases and J 14 bases, leaving 22 bases between the germline ends. This CDR3 contains 13 residues. Germline V gene lookup returns CDR1 DFQATT and CDR2 SNEGSKA (reference sequence). CDR3 sequence reads: CSATMTSTLGLFF. The CDR3, as DNA: TGCAGTGCAACTATGACGTCTACCCTAGGGCTGTTTTTT.

This clonotype was observed many times. The gene calls are TRBV7-2 and TRBJ1-2; perhaps TRBD1 as D (5 bases). This CDR3 spans 14 amino acids. Trimming shortened V by 2 bases and J by 8 bases, and 15 bases separated the two germline ends. Germline-derived CDR1 and CDR2 are SGHTA and FQGNSA. The CDR3 reads CASSLRGAESGYTF. The CDR3 DNA is TGTGCCAGCAGCTTAAGGGGCGCGGAGTCAGGCTACACCTTC.